This T cell receptor (beta chain) comes out of a study of beta chain features in type 1 diabetes. Germline lookup yields CDR1 SEHNR and CDR2 FQNEAQ (reference sequence). V dropped 4 bases and J dropped 2 bases, with 25 bases sitting between them. This CDR3 is built from 19 residues. Expressed TCRB transcripts were sequenced after all isolated RNA was converted to cDNA. Measured with immunoSEQ multiplex PCR; TCRdb has only the in-frame clones, and not every one. The sample gives more than 85,000 clones, approximately 37% of which show up once; approximately 0.065% is in the top ten. Points from the study as a whole: Cells with high TCR expression could be over-represented by cDNA sequencing. Across patients, naive, central memory and Treg TCRB repertoires exhibited apparently greater similarity than was observed across healthy donors. Any HLA-type effect on TCRB rearrangement remained unresolved here.

Comments on this clone: Its specificity is unknown.

Source material: stem cell memory CD4+ T cells from blood. The source is a woman under 30 in good health. This rearrangement joins TRBV7-9 to TRBJ2-3; D may be TRBD2 (8 bases). CDR3 in amino acids: CASSSGQAGGQFFTDTQYF. In DNA, the CDR3 is TGTGCCAGCAGCTCAGGACAGGCGGGAGGCCAATTTTTCACAGATACGCAGTATTTT.